This T cell receptor (beta chain) was observed in a study of T cell responses to AZD1222 COVID-19 vaccine. Study conclusions and caveats: An increase in Spike-specific TCR breadth and depth was observed after two AZD1222 doses. Regions 160-218 and 743-854 held dominance among vaccine-associated CD4 TCRs, which spanned spike. Seropositive status at baseline applied to only five to seven AZD1222 recipients. The donors showed a predominance of white British ancestry and of females, with possible underestimation of clonal diversity.

This clone was found once. As yet, its antigen is unknown. Sequencing used immunoSEQ multiplex PCR; TCRdb keeps in-frame clones, though not all of them. The table lists approximately 150,000 clones, about 92% of them singletons. V lost 0 bases, J lost 5 bases, and 3 bases stayed unmatched. The CDR3 totals 14 residues. CDR1 is SGHDT and CDR2 is YYEEEE in the germline V gene. The sequence was collected from an adult in good health. This rearrangement joins TRBV5-6 to TRBJ2-3, with 7 bases aligning to TRBD1. Sequencing used peripheral blood, obtained on day 0 of AZD1222 vaccination. CDR3 sequence reads: CASSLVQGVDTQYF. In DNA form, the CDR3 reads TGTGCCAGCAGCTTGGTTCAGGGGGTAGATACGCAGTATTTT.